The 3 T cell receptor beta chains in this list originate from one sample, sequenced in a study of cytomegalovirus exposure and HLA in healthy donors. PCR primers comprised 60 Vbeta and 13 Jbeta primers. The method was immunoSEQ multiplex PCR; TCRdb's version includes in-frame clones alone and lacks a portion of them. The sample records more than 90,000 clones, around 70% being singletons. Sample: PBMCs. The receptors originated from a man in his fifties or sixties in good health and CMV-seronegative.

The rearrangement uses TRBV5-4 and TRBJ2-2, with TRBD1 matching over 7 bases. Germline assignment: CDR1 SGHNT and CDR2 YYREEE (reference sequence). The CDR3 loop spans 14 amino acids. V was clipped by 3 bases and J by 5 bases; unmatched bases: 4. In DNA, the CDR3 is TGTGCCAGCAGCTCAGCGACAGGGACCGGGGAGCTGTTTTTT. Residues: CASSSATGTGELFF.

The chain is built from TRBV7-6 and TRBJ2-5; D is possibly TRBD2 (5 bases). Germline loops: CDR1 SGHVS, CDR2 FNYEAQ. Trimming stripped 5 bases from V and 10 bases from J, with 8 bases between. The CDR3 is 10 residues long. The CDR3 loop reads CASSPGVQYF. CDR3 in DNA: TGTGCCAGCAGCCCCGGGGTCCAGTACTTC.

This sequence joins TRBV27 and TRBJ2-7; D is possibly TRBD1 (6 bases). Germline CDR1 and CDR2: MNHEY and SMNVEV (reference sequence). The CDR3 is 13 residues long. The ends were cut back, 6 bases at V and 6 bases at J, with 15 bases in the middle. CDR3 region: CASRRTALGEQYF. CDR3 in DNA: TGTGCCAGCAGACGGACAGCCCTTGGCGAGCAGTACTTC.